The clone carrying this T cell receptor beta chain was seen at least ten times. The germline CDR1 and CDR2 sequences are SGHTA and FQGNSA. V dropped 5 bases and J dropped 2 bases, with 9 bases sitting between them. CDR3 length: 13 amino acids. TCRdb itself ran the RT-PCR reads through MiXCR, one entry per CDR3 protein. The sample has fewer than 800,000 distinct CDR3 sequences; more than 13% are singletons. The chain couples TRBV7-2 to TRBJ2-5; tentatively, D is TRBD2 (5 bases). The origin of this receptor is a female donor in good health, serving as a healthy control. The source material was memory CD4+ T cells from blood. The CDR3 here is CASSRGQQETQYF. DNA for the CDR3: TGTGCCAGCAGCCGAGGGCAACAAGAGACCCAGTACTTC. Variable domain in full (rest from reference TRBV7-2 and TRBJ2-5): GAGVSQSPSNKVTEKGKDVELRCDPISGHTALYWYRQSLGQGLEFLIYFQGNSAPDKSGLPSDRFSAERTGGSVSTLTIQRTQQEDSAVYLCASSRGQQETQYFGPGTRLLVL.